These T cell receptor beta chains were read from a single sample in a study of siplizumab effects on memory and regulatory T cells. TCRdb keeps only in-frame clones here, not all; method: immunoSEQ multiplex PCR. The sample yields some 65,000 clones, over 70% seen once. The material sequenced was Tregs sorted from blood. Every receptor here comes from a human donor in good health. The CDR3 runs from the conserved cysteine through the conserved F or W. A D gene is named only where the DNA matches it firmly. Expanded clones get a size class; other rows say once, few or many, or leave the size out.

size | J | D | V | DNA | CDR3
- | TRBJ2-3 | - | TRBV6-5 | TGTGCCAGCAGTTACGCAGATACGCAGTATTTT | CASSYADTQYF
- | TRBJ2-1 | - | TRBV21-1 | TGTGCCAGCAGCAAAGTCGGGACTAGCGGGCGGAATGAGCAGTTCTTC | CASSKVGTSGRNEQFF
- | TRBJ2-2 | - | TRBV10-3 | TGTGCCATCAGGCCCTGGGGCGGAGCGACGAACACCGGGGAGCTGTTTTTT | CAIRPWGGATNTGELFF
- | TRBJ2-7 | TRBD1 | TRBV13 | TGTGCCAGCAGCCCAGGGACAGGGACTACCTACGAGCAGTACTTC | CASSPGTGTTYEQYF
- | TRBJ2-5 | TRBD2 | TRBV10-3 | TGTGCCACATCGTCAGTTCTAGCGGACAATCAAGAGACCCAGTACTTC | CATSSVLADNQETQYF
- | TRBJ2-7 | - | TRBV7-2 | TGTGCCAGCAGCTTAGTAGTCCACGAGCAGTACTTC | CASSLVVHEQYF
- | TRBJ2-1 | TRBD2 | TRBV27 | TGTACCAGCAACGCGGGAGGTTACTACTACAATGAGCAGTTCTTC | CTSNAGGYYYNEQFF
- | TRBJ2-7 | - | TRBV5-6 | TGTGCCAGCAGCTTGGTGGGCGACTACGAGCAGTACTTC | CASSLVGDYEQYF
- | TRBJ2-7 | - | TRBV19 | TGTGCCAGTAGTATACTGGGGGCAAACTTCTACGAGCAGTACTTC | CASSILGANFYEQYF
- | TRBJ2-1 | TRBD2 | TRBV7-9 | TGTGCCAGCAGCTTACCGACCGGACTAGCGGGAACTAAACAGTTCTTC | CASSLPTGLAGTKQFF
- | TRBJ1-2 | - | TRBV29-1 | TGCAGCGTTGGTCCAGGGCTTTCTCGAGGCTACACCTTC | CSVGPGLSRGYTF
medium-sized | TRBJ2-7 | TRBD1 | TRBV18 | TGTGCCAGCTCACCCCAGGGACAGGGGGTCTCCTACGAGCAGTACTTC | CASSPQGQGVSYEQYF
- | TRBJ2-7 | - | TRBV29-1 | TGCAGCGTTCTAAGAGGGGGAGAGGGCGGCGAGCAGTACTTC | CSVLRGGEGGEQYF
- | TRBJ1-5 | TRBD1 | TRBV10-3 | TGTGCCACCGCGACAGGGGGCGACAATCAGCCCCAGCATTTT | CATATGGDNQPQHF
- | TRBJ2-3 | - | TRBV2 | TGTGCCAGCAAGGACCCCGGATCGCGTATGGATACGCAGTATTTT | CASKDPGSRMDTQYF
- | TRBJ2-7 | - | TRBV28 | TGTGCCAGCAGTTTATTCTCAGGGCTTCTCGAGCAGTACTTC | CASSLFSGLLEQYF
- | TRBJ2-2 | TRBD1 | TRBV5-1 | TGCGCCAGCAGCGGTCGGGACAGGGGATCTTTACGGGAGCTGTTTTTT | CASSGRDRGSLRELFF
once | TRBJ2-1 | - | TRBV7-9 | TGTGCCAGCAGCGTAGCCGAGGGTGAGCAGTTCTTC | CASSVAEGEQFF
- | TRBJ2-3 | - | TRBV7-9 | TGTGCCAGCAGCTTAGGGGGGCCACCTAGCACAGATACGCAGTATTTT | CASSLGGPPSTDTQYF
- | TRBJ2-3 | - | TRBV4-2 | TGTGCCAGCAGCCAAGGGGTCCCGGGAGCAGATACGCAGTATTTT | CASSQGVPGADTQYF
- | TRBJ2-2 | TRBD2 | TRBV7-3 | TGTGCCAGCAGTCAAAGCGGGAGGGCCCCCGGGGAGCTGTTTTTT | CASSQSGRAPGELFF
- | TRBJ2-7 | - | TRBV4-1 | TGCGCCAGCAGCCAAGGACAGCAACCCCCCCGCGAGCGGTACTTC | CASSQGQQPPRERYF
- | TRBJ1-2 | TRBD1 | TRBV15 | TGTGCCACCAGCAGAGGGGGACAGTTTGGCTACACCTTC | CATSRGGQFGYTF
- | TRBJ1-1 | - | TRBV19 | TGTGCCAGTAGTATACTAACAGGGATTGGTGAAGCTTTCTTT | CASSILTGIGEAFF
- | TRBJ2-7 | TRBD1 | TRBV27 | TGTGCCAGCAGTCCAACCTGGACAGGGAAGGTGTACGAGCAGTACTTC | CASSPTWTGKVYEQYF
- | TRBJ2-1 | TRBD2 | TRBV28 | TGTGCCAGCAGTTCCCAGACTAGCGGGATAGATGAGCAGTTCTTC | CASSSQTSGIDEQFF
few | TRBJ2-1 | - | TRBV19 | TGTGCCAGTAGCCCGGGACCCTACAATGAGCAGTTCTTC | CASSPGPYNEQFF
- | TRBJ2-4 | - | TRBV15 | TGTGCCACCAGCAGAGGGGGCAGCGAAAACATTCAGTACTTC | CATSRGGSENIQYF
- | TRBJ1-2 | - | TRBV9 | TGTGCCAGCAGCGCAGACGGTACCTATGGCTACACCTTC | CASSADGTYGYTF
- | TRBJ1-3 | - | TRBV28 | TGTGCCAGCAGTTTCCTACCGGACGGTAGCTCTGGAAACACCATATATTTT | CASSFLPDGSSGNTIYF
- | TRBJ2-2 | - | TRBV7-2 | TGTGCCAGCAGCTTAGGGACGGGGTACACCGGGGAGCTGTTTTTT | CASSLGTGYTGELFF
- | TRBJ1-6 | - | TRBV27 | TGTGCCAGCACCTCAGATGCGAGGAATTCACCCCTCCACTTT | CASTSDARNSPLHF
once | TRBJ2-7 | TRBD1 | TRBV7-8 | TGTGCCAGCAGCTTATGGACAGGGCCCTACGAGCAGTACTTC | CASSLWTGPYEQYF
- | TRBJ1-4 | TRBD1 | TRBV25-1 | TGTGCCAGCAGTGACCCTAAGGGGGCGTATGAAAAACTGTTTTTT | CASSDPKGAYEKLFF
- | TRBJ2-7 | TRBD2 | TRBV18 | TGTGCCAGCTCACCGGGCCCCGGGGGGGAGCAGTACTTC | CASSPGPGGEQYF
- | TRBJ2-5 | - | TRBV10-3 | TGTGCCATCACCGGGCAGCTCCAAGAGACCCAGTACTTC | CAITGQLQETQYF
- | TRBJ2-1 | TRBD2 | TRBV6-4 | TGTGCCAGCAGTGACTCTAGGACTAGCGGGAGTGACAATGAGCAGTTCTTC | CASSDSRTSGSDNEQFF
- | TRBJ1-5 | - | TRBV30 | TGTGCCTGGAGTGCCCGGTCCAATCAGCCCCAGCATTTT | CAWSARSNQPQHF
few | TRBJ1-2 | - | TRBV9 | TGTGCCAGCAGCGTAGTGGGGTATGGCTACACCTTC | CASSVVGYGYTF
- | TRBJ1-1 | TRBD1 | TRBV7-9 | TGTGCCAGCAGCCTATCGACAGGGGGGACTGAAGCTTTCTTT | CASSLSTGGTEAFF
- | TRBJ1-5 | - | TRBV7-9 | TGTGCCAGCAGCTTAGGACAGAATAGCAATCAGCCCCAGCATTTT | CASSLGQNSNQPQHF
- | TRBJ2-3 | TRBD2 | TRBV30 | TGTGCCTGGACTAGCGGGAATACAGATACGCAGTATTTT | CAWTSGNTDTQYF
- | TRBJ2-7 | - | TRBV7-2 | TGTGCCAGCAGCCCCTCCGGGTTATACGAGCAGTACTTC | CASSPSGLYEQYF
few | TRBJ1-4 | - | TRBV28 | TGTGCCAGCAGTTTCCTCGATAGGGGGGCTGAAAAACTGTTTTTT | CASSFLDRGAEKLFF
- | TRBJ2-4 | - | TRBV6-6 | TGTGCCAGCAGTTACTCGACTATTCAAAACATTCAGTACTTC | CASSYSTIQNIQYF
- | TRBJ2-1 | TRBD1 | TRBV6-1 | TGTGCCAGCAGGGGGACAGGGAGGAATGAGCAGTTCTTC | CASRGTGRNEQFF
once | TRBJ2-1 | TRBD2 | TRBV29-1 | TGCAGAGCCGGGACTAGCGCATTCAGTGAGCAGTTCTTC | CRAGTSAFSEQFF
- | TRBJ2-6 | - | TRBV18 | TGTGCCAGCATGGCACCCTCTGGGGCCAACGTCCTGACTTTC | CASMAPSGANVLTF
- | TRBJ2-3 | - | TRBV19 | TGTGCCAGCCTTCAGGGTAGCGGAGGCACCGATACGCAGTATTTT | CASLQGSGGTDTQYF